Listed below are T cell receptor beta chains from one sample, sequenced in a study of metastatic and nonmetastatic thyroid tumors. Through MiXCR, TCRdb re-clonotyped the PCR reads. Of some 22,000 clones listed, around 9.9% are singletons. Source material: blood. These receptors were collected from a female donor with papillary thyroid cancer or a benign thyroid nodule (not recorded which). Some clones in this sample may be carry-over from other donors' samples. Each CDR3 is given with its conserved first and last residue. D genes are given only for firm matches. For some rows the clone size is stated as once, few or many, or as a class when expanded; others skip it.

v_call	j_call	clone_size	d_call	cdr3_nt	cdr3_aa
TRBV28	TRBJ2-6	few	TRBD1	TGTGCCAGCAGTCCCTGTACAGGGGATTTTCCTGGGGCCAACGTCCTGACTTTC	CASSPCTGDFPGANVLTF
TRBV24-1	TRBJ2-3	few	TRBD2	TGTGCCACCAGGAGACTAGCGTGGGGTACGCAGTATTTT	CATRRLAWGTQYF
TRBV6-2/TRBV6-3	TRBJ2-5	few	NA	TGTGCCAGCAGTCCTCACAACCGGGAGGAGACCCAGTACTTC	CASSPHNREETQYF
TRBV9	TRBJ2-1	many	NA	TGTGCCAGCAGCGTATTGGAGATGCACAATGAGCAGTTCTTC	CASSVLEMHNEQFF
TRBV6-1	TRBJ1-5	few	NA	TGTGCCAGCAGTGTTGATTGGGGGGGTCAGCACCAGAATTTT	CASSVDWGGQHQNF
TRBV30	TRBJ2-2	many	NA	TGTGCCTGGAGCGCCGGGGGCGTTTTCCCCGGGGAGCTGTTTTTT	CAWSAGGVFPGELFF
TRBV6-2/TRBV6-3	TRBJ2-1	medium-sized	TRBD2	TGTGCCAGTTGGGGGGGCGGGAGGGGGAATGAGCAGTTCTTC	CASWGGGRGNEQFF
TRBV6-2/TRBV6-3	TRBJ2-6	many	NA	TGTGCCAGCACCCACCCCAGCCCAGGGATACCTGGGGCCAACGTCCTGACTTTC	CASTHPSPGIPGANVLTF
TRBV20-1	TRBJ1-2	many	NA	TGCAGTGCTCCGGACGGGGGGGGGCCCCTTGGCTACACCTTC	CSAPDGGGPLGYTF
TRBV20-1	TRBJ2-7	many	TRBD1	TGCAGTGCCGCTACAGGGGTCGAGCAGTACTTC	CSAATGVEQYF
TRBV28	TRBJ2-2	medium-sized	TRBD2	TGTGCCAGCACCGGGACCGCCGCGGGAGCGGGAACCGGGGAGCTGTTTTTT	CASTGTAAGAGTGELFF
TRBV19	TRBJ1-1	many	NA	TGTGCCAGTAGTATCATGGCAGGGCGGAACACTGAAGCTTTCTTT	CASSIMAGRNTEAFF
TRBV28	TRBJ1-4	NA	TRBD1	TGTGCCACCGTGACAGGGTGTTACGAAAAACTGTTTTTT	CATVTGCYEKLFF
TRBV5-1	TRBJ2-7	many	NA	TGCGCCAGCAGCTTGGGGTACGAAACCTACGAGCAGTACTTC	CASSLGYETYEQYF
TRBV19	TRBJ2-5	many	TRBD2	TGTGCCAGTAGTAGGAGGGGACTAGCGGGAGGAGAGACCCAGTACTTC	CASSRRGLAGGETQYF
TRBV18	TRBJ2-1	many	NA	TGTGCCAGCTCACCGGCGCGGCACAATGAGCAGTTCTTC	CASSPARHNEQFF
TRBV28	TRBJ2-7	medium-sized	NA	TGTGCCAGCAGTTTATTCCTCCAGGGAGAGCCCTACGAGCAGTACTTC	CASSLFLQGEPYEQYF
TRBV20-1	TRBJ2-3	many	TRBD1	TGCAGTGCCCAAAGGACAGGGTTTCCAGATACGCAGTATTTT	CSAQRTGFPDTQYF
TRBV7-2	TRBJ1-2	many	TRBD1	TGTGCCAGCAGCTTAGTTCGGGACAGGGGGAAGGGCTACACCTTC	CASSLVRDRGKGYTF
TRBV12-3/TRBV12-4	TRBJ1-2	NA	TRBD1	TGTGCCAGCAGTCCTCCCGGGACAGGGAATGACTATGGCTACACCTTC	CASSPPGTGNDYGYTF
TRBV6-1	TRBJ2-1	many	NA	TGTGCCAGCAGGGATTCCGGGACGTCCTACAATGAGCAGTTCTTC	CASRDSGTSYNEQFF
TRBV30	TRBJ1-5	many	NA	TGTGCCTGGAGTGGGGGCGGAGGTCAGCCCCAGCATTTT	CAWSGGGGQPQHF
TRBV12-3/TRBV12-4	TRBJ1-1	many	TRBD1	TGTGCCAGCAGTGGGAACAGGGGTGGCACTGAAGCTTTCTTT	CASSGNRGGTEAFF
TRBV19	TRBJ2-1	many	TRBD1	TGTGCCAGTAGTACCGGGACAGGGGCATACAATGAGCAGTTCTTC	CASSTGTGAYNEQFF
TRBV30	TRBJ2-3	many	TRBD2	TGTGCCTGGGATCTAGCGGGAGGGCAGTTGGATACGCAGTATTTT	CAWDLAGGQLDTQYF
TRBV29-1	TRBJ2-7	many	TRBD2	TGCAGCGTCACGCGGGGACTAGCGGGGAACGAGCAGTACTTC	CSVTRGLAGNEQYF
TRBV10-3	TRBJ2-3	many	NA	TGTGCCAGTCGGCAGGCTAGCACAGATACGCAGTATTTT	CASRQASTDTQYF
TRBV12-3/TRBV12-4	TRBJ2-3	many	NA	NA	CASSSSTSGRAADTQYF
TRBV12-3/TRBV12-4	TRBJ2-7	many	TRBD1	TGTGCCAGCAGTTTAAGTTTGGGGACAGTATCCTACGAGCAGTACTTC	CASSLSLGTVSYEQYF
TRBV12-3/TRBV12-4	TRBJ2-2	many	TRBD2	TGTGCCAGCAGTTTCGTAGCGGGAGCGGGCGGGGAGCTGTTTTTT	CASSFVAGAGGELFF
TRBV30	TRBJ2-3	many	NA	TGTGCCTGGAGCGACGTGTCGGGCACAGATACGCAGTATTTT	CAWSDVSGTDTQYF
TRBV15	TRBJ2-3	many	NA	TGTGCCACCAGCACCCTGACAGCTACTAGCACAGATACGCAGTATTTT	CATSTLTATSTDTQYF
TRBV6-4	TRBJ1-5	many	TRBD1	TGTGCCAGCAACAGGGGTAATCAGCCCCAGCATTTT	CASNRGNQPQHF
TRBV19	TRBJ1-5	many	NA	TGTGCCAGTAGTATACCCCTTAGCAATCAGCCCCAGCATTTT	CASSIPLSNQPQHF
TRBV7-3	TRBJ2-7	many	NA	TGTGCCAGCAGCTTAACCTCCGACGGGGCCATGTACGAGCAGTACTTC	CASSLTSDGAMYEQYF
TRBV11-2	TRBJ2-4	many	NA	TGTGCCAGCAGCTTAAGTGGAGTAGCCAAAAACATTCAGTACTTC	CASSLSGVAKNIQYF
TRBV28	TRBJ2-7	medium-sized	TRBD2	TGTGCCAGCAGTTTGACTAGCGGGAGGGCCGAGCAGTACTTC	CASSLTSGRAEQYF
TRBV27	TRBJ2-3	many	TRBD2	TGTGCCACCAGTTTATACGGCGGGAGTTTAACAGATACGCAGTATTTT	CATSLYGGSLTDTQYF
TRBV5-1	TRBJ1-3	once	NA	TGCGCCAGCAGCTACTCCGGAGGATCTGGAAACACCATATATTTT	CASSYSGGSGNTIYF
TRBV15	TRBJ1-2	many	NA	TGTGCCACCAGCAGAGATTCCTACGACAGTCCCTTCTATGGCTACACCTTC	CATSRDSYDSPFYGYTF
TRBV5-1	TRBJ2-1	many	TRBD2	TGCGCCAGCAGCTTGGCTGTAGCGGGAGGGCGCGAGCAGTTCTTC	CASSLAVAGGREQFF
TRBV6-1	TRBJ2-5	many	TRBD2	TGTGCCAGCCGGGCTAGCGGGAGGTCTGGAGAGACCCAGTACTTC	CASRASGRSGETQYF
TRBV7-3	TRBJ2-1	many	NA	TGTGCCAGCAGCTTCCCGGCGGAGGGTTCAAGCTCCTACAATGAGCAGTTCTTC	CASSFPAEGSSSYNEQFF
TRBV7-9	TRBJ1-1	many	NA	TGTGCCAGCAGCTTATTTAACCAAAGGGACACTGAAGCTTTCTTT	CASSLFNQRDTEAFF
TRBV20-1	TRBJ2-3	many	NA	TGCAGTGCTAGAGATGTGGCGGATAGCACAGATACGCAGTATTTT	CSARDVADSTDTQYF
TRBV28	TRBJ1-5	NA	NA	TGTGCCAGCAGTTTCGGAGGTAATCAGCCCCAGCAATTT	CASSFGGNQPQQF
TRBV11-2	TRBJ2-7	many	NA	TGTGCCAGCAGCTCCCTCCTCCTCGAGCAGTACTTC	CASSSLLLEQYF
TRBV7-8	TRBJ2-7	many	TRBD1	TGTGCCAGCAGCTTAGGGACAGGGGGAAACTACGAGCAGTACTTC	CASSLGTGGNYEQYF
TRBV19	TRBJ1-1	many	NA	TGTGCCAGTAGTATGGATAAGGGGACTGAAGCTTTCTTT	CASSMDKGTEAFF
TRBV27	TRBJ2-1	medium-sized	NA	TGTGCCAGCAGTCCCCATCAGTCCTACAATGAGCAGTTCTTC	CASSPHQSYNEQFF
TRBV19	TRBJ2-7	many	NA	TGTGCCAGTAGTATCGACAGTAGCTCCTACGAGCAGTACTTC	CASSIDSSSYEQYF
TRBV27	TRBJ2-7	medium-sized	TRBD2	TGTGCCAGCAGTTTTGGGACTAGCGGGAGGTATCTCTTC	CASSFGTSGRYLF
TRBV20-1	TRBJ1-5	many	TRBD1	TGCAGTGCAACTAAGGGACAGAACAATCAGCCCCAGCATTTT	CSATKGQNNQPQHF
TRBV6-1	TRBJ2-7	NA	NA	TGTGCCAGCAGTGGACGGTCCCTGAGAGGGATGACCTACGAGCAGTACTTC	CASSGRSLRGMTYEQYF
TRBV20-1	TRBJ1-4	many	TRBD1	TGCAGTGCGACGTACAGGGGTGAAAAACTGTTTTTT	CSATYRGEKLFF
TRBV4-1	TRBJ2-7	many	TRBD2	TGCGCCAGCAGCCAACTAGCGGGCGAGCAGTACTTC	CASSQLAGEQYF